A single sample gave rise to the 32 T cell receptor beta chains below, sequenced in a study of T-cell reconstitution after alpha-beta-depleted transplantation in children. Preparation of the TCRbeta library was carried out with unique molecular identifiers. From the PCR reads, TCRdb called clonotypes with MiXCR, one entry per CDR3 protein. The sample has about 980,000 distinct CDR3 sequences, about 29% seen once. Sequences were derived from PBMCs, mostly from graft donor cells, sampled 360 days after TCRalphabeta/CD19-depleted stem cell transplant. These receptors came from a boy younger than two who had a stem cell transplant for SCID, so the T cells may come from the graft donor.

The chain is built from TRBV5-1 and TRBJ2-5; weak D call: TRBD1 (5 bases). The V end lost 0 bases, the J end lost 3 bases, and 12 bases lay between the germline ends. The length of the CDR3 is 15 residues. CDR1 is SGHRS, CDR2 YFSETQ, per germline. CDR3 residues: CASSLGSGKEETQYF. DNA of the CDR3: TGCGCCAGCAGCTTGGGTTCAGGGAAGGAAGAGACCCAGTACTTC.

This clonotype was counted a few times. This chain joins TRBV20-1 and TRBJ2-3; 11 positions match TRBD1. The CDR3 covers 18 residues. The V gene end was trimmed by 0 bases and the J gene end by 6 bases; junction bases not matched to a gene: 14. Germline V lookup: CDR1 DFQATT, CDR2 SNEGSKA (reference sequence). Here the CDR3 reads CSARDPTRTGGGLDTQYF. As DNA, the CDR3 is TGCAGTGCTAGAGATCCTACTAGGACAGGGGGCGGTTTGGATACGCAGTATTTT.

This chain links TRBV7-2 with TRBJ2-7; 10 bases are a match to TRBD2. Germline V lookup: CDR1 SGHTA, CDR2 FQGNSA. The CDR3 has 15 residues. V dropped 3 bases and J dropped 4; count of bases not matched to a gene: 6. CDR3 DNA: TGTGCCAGCAGCTTCCGACTAGCGGGCGATTACGAGCAGTACTTC. Translated: CASSFRLAGDYEQYF.

This sequence joins TRBV6-1 and TRBJ1-5; a weak D match, TRBD1 (5 bases). V was clipped by 4 bases and J by 6 bases, with 10 bases between them. Germline V CDR1 and CDR2: MNHNS, SASEGT. This CDR3 has 13 amino acids. This CDR3 reads CASSGAGVQPQHF. CDR3 in DNA: TGTGCCAGCAGTGGAGCGGGGGTTCAGCCCCAGCATTTT.

This clonotype was detected only a few times. The CDR3 DNA is TGTGCCACCAGTGATTGGGCAGGGCAAGAGACCCAGTACTTC. It encodes CATSDWAGQETQYF. The chain has TRBV24-1 and TRBJ2-5, with D possibly matching TRBD1 (5 bases). Trimming left V 2 bases short and J 2 bases short, with 8 bases between. The length of the CDR3 is 14 residues. Germline V gene sequence: CDR1 KGHDR, CDR2 SFDVKD.

This chain uses TRBV10-1 with TRBJ2-5; D call uncertain. The CDR3 has 13 amino acids. Trimming pared 2 bases from V and 5 bases from J, leaving 9 bases between. Germline V gene data show CDR1 as WNHNN and CDR2 as SYGVQD (reference sequence). CDR3 nucleotide sequence: TGCGCCAGCAGTGAGAATGTAGGGGAGACCCAGTACTTC. It specifies CASSENVGETQYF.

This rearrangement joins TRBV5-3 to TRBJ1-5, with a possible D match to TRBD1 (5 bases). TRBV5-3 is designated an ORF whose function remains uncertain. The CDR3 is 24 amino acids. V was pared by 0 bases and J by 0 bases, with 34 bases between. In DNA, the CDR3 is TGTGCCAGAAGCTTGGAACGGGGACTTCTTTGGGAGGGACTTGGCGTATATAGCAATCAGCCCCAGCATTTT. It encodes CARSLERGLLWEGLGVYSNQPQHF.

The chain carries TRBV4-3 and TRBJ2-1, with TRBD1 as a possible D gene (5 bases). CDR1 LGHNA and CDR2 YSLEER come from the germline V gene. The CDR3 runs 14 residues. V was shortened by 4 bases and J by 4 bases, with 11 bases between the two germline ends. DNA of the CDR3: TGCGCCAGCAGCCCCCTGAAGGGGTACAATGAGCAGTTCTTC. This translates into CASSPLKGYNEQFF.

The chain links TRBV7-7 to TRBJ2-7; tentative D call: TRBD1 (5 bases). Between the trimmed V and J ends, which lost 5 bases and 3 bases, there was a span of 11 bases. This CDR3 is built from 13 residues. CDR1 is SSHAT, CDR2 FNYEAQ, per germline (reference sequence). The CDR3 region has the DNA TGTGCCAGCAGCCAGGGTTTATTCTACGAGCAGTACTTC. Translated: CASSQGLFYEQYF. Supplemented by reference TRBV7-7 and TRBJ2-7, the full variable domain reads GAGVSQSPRYKVTKRGQDVTLRCDPISSHATLYWYQQALGQGPEFLTYFNYEAQPDKSGLPSDRFSAERPEGSISTLTIQRTEQRDSAMYRCASSQGLFYEQYFGPGTRLTVT.

V is TRBV27 and J is TRBJ2-6, with 8 bases fitting TRBD1. Germline-derived CDR1 and CDR2 are MNHEY and SMNVEV (reference sequence). J was trimmed by 4 bases and V by 8 bases; bases with no gene match: 7. This CDR3 comprises 15 residues. CDR3 in amino acids: CASLRTGTGANVLTF. CDR3 in DNA: TGTGCCAGCCTTCGGACAGGGACCGGGGCCAACGTCCTGACTTTC.

This clonotype has just a few counts. V is TRBV6-5 and J is TRBJ1-1; D remains ambiguous. The CDR3 length is 15 residues. From germline, CDR1 is MNHEY and CDR2 SVGAGI. With 4 bases removed from V and 1 base from J, the gap between germline ends came to 13 bases. The CDR3 loop is CASSSGLIRNTEAFF. Here the CDR3 DNA reads TGTGCCAGCAGTTCTGGACTGATTAGGAACACTGAAGCTTTCTTT.

This clonotype was counted only a few times. This sequence joins TRBV7-3 and TRBJ2-4, with TRBD2 matching over 13 bases. Germline CDR1 is SGHTA and CDR2 is FQGTGA. The CDR3 is 15 amino acids. J gave up 5 bases and V 3 bases, and 1 base lay outside the gene matches. Here the CDR3 reads CASSLGTSGENIQYF. The CDR3 region has the DNA TGTGCCAGCAGCTTGGGGACTAGCGGGGAAAACATTCAGTACTTC.

The V call is TRBV12-3 or TRBV12-4, the J call TRBJ1-5, with no clear D. Trimming left V 2 bases short and J 4 bases short, with 9 bases between. This CDR3 region has 14 residues. This CDR3 reads CASSLWAGNQPQHF. In nucleotides, the CDR3 is TGTGCCAGCAGTTTATGGGCGGGGAATCAGCCCCAGCATTTT.

This clonotype was seen a handful of times. The chain recombines TRBV5-1 with TRBJ2-5, with 8 positions matching TRBD1. The V segment lost 4 bases and the J segment 2 bases; nucleotides outside the gene matches: 4. From germline, CDR1 is SGHRS and CDR2 YFSETQ. The CDR3 totals 14 residues. This CDR3 reads CASSTGGTQETQYF. The CDR3 DNA follows: TGCGCCAGCAGCACAGGGGGGACACAAGAGACCCAGTACTTC.

Here the CDR3 reads CASSLGLPGTEAFF. DNA of the CDR3: TGTGCCAGCTCACTTGGGCTCCCTGGCACTGAAGCTTTCTTT. The V call is TRBV18, the J call TRBJ1-1; no definite D call. V lost 4 bases and J 4 bases, leaving 13 bases between the germline ends. Germline CDR1 and CDR2: KGHSH and LQKENI. The CDR3 covers 14 residues.

This chain joins TRBV4-3 and TRBJ1-4; D remains unclear. Germline-derived CDR1 and CDR2 are LGHNA and YSLEER. This CDR3 has 14 amino acids. V was shortened by 0 bases and J by 11 bases, with 13 bases between the two germline ends. CDR3 loop: CASSQDGVDGKLFF. Here the CDR3 DNA reads TGCGCCAGCAGCCAAGACGGGGTTGATGGGAAACTGTTTTTT.

The chain links TRBV6-2 or TRBV6-3 to TRBJ2-7; TRBD2 is a possible D gene (6 bases). The CDR3 extends over 19 amino acids. Between the trimmed V and J ends, which lost 8 bases and 4 bases, there was a span of 33 bases. CDR1 is MNHEY, CDR2 SVGEGT, per germline. The CDR3 is CASSHTNIPAGTWGYEQYF. For the CDR3, the DNA is TGTGCCAGCTCACATACAAATATTCCGGCGGGGACGTGGGGTTACGAGCAGTACTTC.

This clonotype showed up just a few times. V gene TRBV20-1 combines with J gene TRBJ2-5; a weak D match, TRBD1 (6 bases). Trimming took off 5 bases at V and 3 bases at J, with 22 bases between the two ends. Looked up from germline, CDR1 is DFQATT and CDR2 is SNEGSKA (reference sequence). This CDR3 comprises 16 residues. This chain's CDR3 is CSAGGLRRDKKETQYF. The CDR3 region has the DNA TGCAGTGCTGGTGGGCTACGCCGGGACAAAAAAGAGACCCAGTACTTC.

A note on this clonotype: Germline and junction disagree at one end, which may indicate a read error. The chain uses TRBV4-3 and TRBJ2-7; unclear D gene. Germline V gene data show CDR1 as LGHNA and CDR2 as YSLEER. The CDR3 runs to 13 residues. The CDR3 protein is CASSQDLSYEQYF. CDR3 DNA sequence: TGTGCCAGCAGCCAAGACTTATCCTACGAGCAGTACTTC.

This chain uses TRBV20-1 with TRBJ1-2, with 8 bases matching TRBD1. This CDR3 region has 16 residues. The V segment lost 2 bases and the J segment 1 base; nucleotides outside the gene matches: 9. Germline CDR1 DFQATT, CDR2 SNEGSKA (reference sequence). CDR3 sequence reads: CSARPRGTGYNYGYTF. CDR3 coding DNA: TGCAGTGCTAGACCTAGGGGGACAGGATATAACTATGGCTACACCTTC.

This clonotype appeared many times. V gene TRBV29-1 combines with J gene TRBJ2-3; no definite D call. Germline CDR1 reads SQVTM; CDR2 reads ANQGSEA. V lost 1 base and J lost 9, with 8 bases in between. The CDR3 is 11 residues long. Here the CDR3 DNA reads TGCAGCGTTGAAGCAAGGGTGACGCAGTATTTT. Amino acids: CSVEARVTQYF.

This clonotype appeared a few times. The genes are TRBV29-1 and TRBJ2-1; D might be TRBD1 (6 bases). This CDR3 comprises 15 residues. The V end lost 7 bases, the J end lost 2 bases, and 18 bases lay between the germline ends. The germline CDR1 and CDR2 sequences are SQVTM and ANQGSEA. CDR3 DNA sequence: TGCAGCGCCCAGAGGGGGTGGGGGCCCTACAATGAGCAGTTCTTC. Its translation: CSAQRGWGPYNEQFF.

The CDR3 DNA reads TGCGCCAGCAGCCAACAGGGGGAGGTTGGGTTTAATGAAAAACTGTTTTTT. Protein: CASSQQGEVGFNEKLFF. The chain has TRBV4-1 and TRBJ1-4; 7 bases fit TRBD1. V trimming: 2 bases; J trimming: 4 bases; junction bases outside the gene matches: 10. CDR3 size: 17 residues. Germline CDR1 and CDR2: MGHRA and YSYEKL.

This CDR3 is CSARKIGTGVEQYF. The CDR3 coding sequence is TGCAGTGCTAGGAAAATCGGGACAGGGGTAGAGCAGTACTTC. The genes are TRBV20-1 and TRBJ2-7; 10 nucleotides agree with TRBD1. With V trimmed by 3 bases and J by 7 bases, 9 bases remained unmatched. The V gene's germline CDR1 is DFQATT and CDR2 SNEGSKA (reference sequence). CDR3 length: 14 amino acids.

The chain joins TRBV7-2 to TRBJ1-1, with 8 bases aligning to TRBD1. This CDR3 is built from 16 residues. CDR1 and CDR2 from the germline V gene are SGHTA and FQGNSA. Trimming took 5 bases from V and 1 from J; bases not matched to a gene: 9. CDR3 amino acids: CASSRGPGQENTEAFF. DNA of the CDR3: TGTGCCAGCAGCCGGGGACCGGGACAGGAGAACACTGAAGCTTTCTTT. The entire variable domain, with the rest obtained from reference TRBV7-2 and TRBJ1-1, is as follows: GAGVSQSPSNKVTEKGKDVELRCDPISGHTALYWYRQSLGQGLEFLIYFQGNSAPDKSGLPSDRFSAERTGGSVSTLTIQRTQQEDSAVYLCASSRGPGQENTEAFFGQGTRLTVV.

This clonotype was counted a few times. The chain links TRBV20-1 to TRBJ2-3; D may be TRBD1 or TRBD2 (5 bases each). CDR1 is DFQATT and CDR2 is SNEGSKA in the germline V gene (reference sequence). V shed 0 bases and J shed 5 bases, with 9 bases lying between them. The CDR3 is made up of 13 amino acids. The CDR3 DNA sequence: TGCAGTGCTAGAGATATTGGGGGAGATACGCAGTATTTT. It yields the protein CSARDIGGDTQYF.

This clonotype showed up just a few times. The chain is built from TRBV7-2 and TRBJ2-7, with D tentatively TRBD1 or TRBD2 (5 bases each). There are 15 residues in the CDR3. V gave up 5 bases and J gave up 2 bases, with 16 bases separating them. Looked up from germline, CDR1 is SGHTA and CDR2 is FQGNSA. DNA of the CDR3: TGTGCCAGCAGCCCACAGCCCGGGACGCCCTACGAGCAGTACTTC. This codes for CASSPQPGTPYEQYF.

The sample holds a few counts of this clonotype. This chain connects TRBV12-3 or TRBV12-4 to TRBJ2-5; 9 nucleotides match TRBD2. CDR3 length equals 13 residues. J was trimmed by 3 bases and V by 6 bases; bases with no gene match: 2. This CDR3 is CASRIAGEETQYF. CDR3 nucleotide sequence: TGTGCCAGCAGGATAGCGGGGGAAGAGACCCAGTACTTC.

The chain has TRBV4-1 and TRBJ2-7; the match to TRBD1 covers 9 bases. In germline, CDR1 is MGHRA, CDR2 YSYEKL. V dropped 2 bases and J dropped 6; count of bases not matched to a gene: 8. The CDR3 consists of 15 residues. The CDR3 protein is CASSQTDRGMGEQYF. The CDR3 DNA reads as TGCGCCAGCAGCCAAACGGACAGGGGCATGGGCGAGCAGTACTTC.

Only a few counts were recorded for this clonotype. V gene TRBV28 combines with J gene TRBJ2-3; D call uncertain. The CDR3 runs to 11 residues. Trimming removed 8 bases at V and 2 bases at J, with 5 bases between. Germline CDR1 reads MDHEN; CDR2 reads SYDVKM. The CDR3 spells CASEATDTQYF. CDR3 nucleotide sequence: TGTGCCAGCGAGGCCACAGATACGCAGTATTTT.

The rearrangement joins TRBV20-1 to TRBJ1-5, with D possibly TRBD1 on 5 matching bases. Germline V lookup: CDR1 DFQATT, CDR2 SNEGSKA (reference sequence). This CDR3 contains 13 residues. Trimming stripped 6 bases from V and 6 bases from J, with 15 bases between. The CDR3 loop reads CSAQGLSAQPQHF. DNA for the CDR3: TGCAGTGCGCAGGGTTTGTCGGCTCAGCCCCAGCATTTT.

This clonotype appeared a few times. The chain is built from TRBV20-1 and TRBJ2-7; possible D gene TRBD1, 6 bases. Germline V CDR1 and CDR2: DFQATT, SNEGSKA (reference sequence). V was shortened by 5 bases and J by 2 bases, with 19 bases between the two germline ends. The CDR3 consists of 15 residues. This CDR3 reads CSAPITGTLTYEQYF. Written as DNA, the CDR3 is TGCAGTGCTCCCATCACAGGGACCTTAACCTACGAGCAGTACTTC.